This TCR beta chain was recovered during a study of shared clonotypes between healthy human individuals. Broader study findings: Compared with memory subsets, naive subsets generally had larger estimated richness.

Remarks on this clone: The antigen remains unidentified.

Once extracted for a subset, genomic DNA was divided evenly among several immunoSEQ plates. Sorted-subset replicate PCRs used about 200 ng DNA, approximately 27,000 T cell genomes. Assay used: immunoSEQ multiplex PCR; TCRdb lists only in-frame clones, some missing. The sample lists roughly 2.4 million clones, roughly 95% seen once, with 0.13% in the top ten. CDR3 length equals 15 residues. The J segment lost 8 bases and the V segment lost 3 bases, leaving 9 bases of the junction unmatched. Per germline, CDR1 MNHEY and CDR2 SMNVEV (reference sequence). The V call is TRBV27, the J call TRBJ2-1; 8 nucleotides align to TRBD2. The source is a man between 18 and 35 years old in good health. The sequenced material came from naive CD4+ T cells sorted from blood. Described subset: CD45RA+ positively selected. CDR3 residues: CASSFLGGGLDEQFF. DNA of the CDR3: TGTGCCAGCAGTTTCTTAGGCGGGGGGTTGGATGAGCAGTTCTTC.